One and the same sample provided the 10 T cell receptor beta chains below, sequenced in a study of T-cell memory formation after mild COVID-19. TCRdb redid the calling of the 5' RACE reads with MiXCR, one entry per CDR3 protein. This sample carries about 100,000 distinct CDR3 sequences, approximately 10% of them seen once, and the ten largest clones take roughly 40%. Sequenced material: PBMCs or a T cell subset sorted from them (not recorded which). The source of these receptors is a man younger than 35 who had mild COVID-19 (a few samples of this study predate the infection). Cell type and time point are not known.

There are a few counts of this clonotype. The rearrangement uses TRBV6-2 or TRBV6-3 and TRBJ2-7; tentatively, D is TRBD1 or TRBD2 (5 bases each). Germline V gene sequence: CDR1 MNHEY, CDR2 SVGEGT. The V end lost 4 bases, the J end lost 2 bases, and 9 bases lay between the germline ends. The CDR3 sequence is 13 residues long. CDR3 amino acids: CASSFGTTYEQYF. The CDR3 region has the DNA TGTGCCAGCAGTTTCGGGACGACCTACGAGCAGTACTTC.

The CDR3 here is CASTLGQGHNYGYTF. The CDR3 bases are TGCGCCAGCACTTTGGGACAGGGACATAACTATGGCTACACCTTC. The chain couples TRBV5-1 to TRBJ1-2, with 9 bases lining up with TRBD1. Germline assignment: CDR1 SGHRS and CDR2 YFSETQ. V gave up 6 bases and J gave up 1 base; unmatched junction bases: 7. The CDR3 has 15 amino acids.

This clonotype was detected only a few times. V usage is TRBV9 and J usage is TRBJ2-2, with unresolved D. The CDR3 spans 12 residues. V lost 3 bases to trimming and J lost 6 bases, with 6 bases between them. Germline values: CDR1 SGDLS, CDR2 YYNGEE. The CDR3 bases are TGTGCCAGCAGCGCACGTCCCGGGGAGCTGTTTTTT. This gives the protein CASSARPGELFF. Complete variable domain (other parts from reference TRBV9 and TRBJ2-2): DSGVTQTPKHLITATGQRVTLRCSPRSGDLSVYWYQQSLDQGLQFLIQYYNGEERAKGNILERFSAQQFPDLHSELNLSSLELGDSALYFCASSARPGELFFGEGSRLTVL.

The chain combines TRBV7-2 with TRBJ2-1; 8 positions match TRBD1. CDR3 size: 16 residues. CDR1 SGHTA and CDR2 FQGNSA come from the germline V gene. Trimming removed 2 bases from V and 6 bases from J; junction bases left unmatched: 9. The CDR3 loop is CASSLPGQGWGNEQFF. The CDR3 region has the DNA TGTGCCAGCAGCTTACCAGGACAGGGATGGGGCAATGAGCAGTTCTTC.

This chain connects TRBV15 to TRBJ1-1, with TRBD1 matching over 10 bases. This CDR3 has 19 residues. Trimming cost V 2 bases and J 2 bases; bases outside gene matches: 14. Germline V lookup: CDR1 LNHNV, CDR2 YYDKDF (reference sequence). CDR3 DNA: TGTGCCACCAGCAGACCGAGGACAGGGGGGTTCGCCAGAAACACTGAAGCTTTCTTT. Translation gives CATSRPRTGGFARNTEAFF.

This clonotype was observed a handful of times. In DNA form, the CDR3 reads TGCGCCAGCAGCCAAGTTCAGCAAGAGACCCAGTACTTC. It yields the protein CASSQVQQETQYF. The V call is TRBV4-1, the J call TRBJ2-5; D is undetermined. V dropped 1 base and J dropped 2 bases, with 5 bases sitting between them. Germline values: CDR1 MGHRA, CDR2 YSYEKL. This CDR3 has 13 residues.

This chain connects TRBV4-3 to TRBJ1-1, with a tentative D call TRBD1 (5 bases). This CDR3 is built from 15 residues. The germline V and J ends were trimmed by 3 bases and 1 base, with 12 bases remaining between them. Per the germline V gene, CDR1 is LGHNA and CDR2 is YSLEER. The CDR3 sequence is CASSHTGTSNTEAFF. The CDR3 region has the DNA TGCGCCAGCAGCCATACCGGGACTTCGAACACTGAAGCTTTCTTT.

CDR3 in DNA: TGTGCCAGCAGCACCCAGGTCGCCCCTTCCTACGAGCAGTACTTC. This codes for CASSTQVAPSYEQYF. The V call is TRBV5-4, the J call TRBJ2-7; no definite D call. This CDR3 contains 15 residues. Germline V lookup: CDR1 SGHNT, CDR2 YYREEE (reference sequence). V was cut by 4 bases and J by 1 base, with 15 bases left in between.

A few counts support this clonotype. The rearrangement joins TRBV7-6 to TRBJ1-1; D is perhaps TRBD1 (5 bases). V lost 6 bases to trimming and J lost 1 base, with 15 bases between them. The CDR3 is 15 amino acids. CDR1 SGHVS and CDR2 FNYEAQ come from the germline V gene. CDR3 sequence reads: CASRPTGGKNTEAFF. Written as DNA, the CDR3 is TGTGCCAGCAGACCCACAGGCGGAAAGAACACTGAAGCTTTCTTT.

This clonotype occurred a few times. The chain has TRBV27 and TRBJ2-5; D is possibly TRBD1 (6 bases). Germline CDR1 and CDR2: MNHEY and SMNVEV (reference sequence). V lost 0 bases and J lost 6, with 11 bases in between. The CDR3 extends over 14 amino acids. The CDR3 DNA reads TGTGCCAGCAGTTTATCGATACAGGGAAAGACCCAGTACTTC. This gives the protein CASSLSIQGKTQYF.